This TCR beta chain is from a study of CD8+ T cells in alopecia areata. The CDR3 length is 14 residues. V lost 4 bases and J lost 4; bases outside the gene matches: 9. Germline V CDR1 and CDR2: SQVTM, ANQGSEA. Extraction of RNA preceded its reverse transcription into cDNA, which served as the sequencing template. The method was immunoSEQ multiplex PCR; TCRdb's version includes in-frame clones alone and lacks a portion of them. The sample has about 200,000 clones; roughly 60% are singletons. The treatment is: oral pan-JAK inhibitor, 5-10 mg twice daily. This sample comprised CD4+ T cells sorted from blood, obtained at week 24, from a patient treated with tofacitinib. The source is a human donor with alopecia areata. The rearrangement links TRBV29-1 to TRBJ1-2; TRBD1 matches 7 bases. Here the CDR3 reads CSVGDRGAGYGYTF. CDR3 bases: TGCAGCGTTGGGGACAGAGGGGCTGGCTATGGCTACACCTTC.